One and the same sample provided the 25 T cell receptor beta chains below, sequenced in a study of T cells in Graves' hyperthyroidism and ophthalmopathy. Regions amplified from RNA transcripts were the TCR beta CDR3 regions. The HTBI set primed first-round TCR CDR3 RT-PCR. TCRdb analysed the multiplex PCR reads with MiXCR anew, one entry per CDR3 protein. The sample has roughly 380,000 distinct CDR3 sequences, 15% to 20% seen once. The sample taken for sequencing was blood. These receptors originate from a middle-aged woman with Graves' ophthalmopathy.

Notes on this clonotype: A much larger clone differs by one base, so this may be a read error. Since no conserved phenylalanine or tryptophan closes the CDR3, a read error is the likely cause. V gene TRBV5-1 combines with J gene TRBJ2-7; 9 bases agree with TRBD1. V lost 3 bases to trimming and J lost 7 bases; unmatched junction nucleotides: 5. Germline loops: CDR1 SGHRS, CDR2 YFSETQ. This CDR3 has 13 residues. The CDR3 here is CASSSGTGLEQYL. The CDR3 bases are TGCGCCAGCAGCTCCGGGACAGGGCTTGAGCAGTACCTC.

This clonotype has at least ten counts. V is TRBV28 and J is TRBJ2-7; TRBD1 matches at 7 bases. The trim removed 10 bases at V and 1 base at J, leaving 16 bases unmatched. The CDR3 spans 16 residues. CDR1 is MDHEN, CDR2 SYDVKM, per germline. The CDR3 DNA reads TGTGCCATAGGACAGGAGGTCTTGGTTGGATCCTACGAGCAGTACTTC. Encoded protein: CAIGQEVLVGSYEQYF.

This clonotype was seen at least ten times. The chain uses TRBV19 and TRBJ2-2; D call uncertain. This CDR3 is 14 amino acids long. From germline, CDR1 is LNHDA and CDR2 SQIVND (reference sequence). Deletions cut 6 bases from V and 0 bases from J, with 8 bases between. CDR3 residues: CASSPTTNTGELFF. The CDR3 region has the DNA TGTGCCAGTAGCCCGACAACGAACACCGGGGAGCTGTTTTTT.

The J gene is TRBJ2-7, the V gene TRBV4-1, with D perhaps TRBD2 (5 bases). Per the germline V gene, CDR1 is MGHRA and CDR2 is YSYEKL. Trimming took 6 bases from V and 5 from J, leaving 23 bases between them. This CDR3 comprises 16 residues. CDR3: CASSPHWWENPHEQYF. CDR3 nucleotide sequence: TGCGCCAGCAGTCCCCACTGGTGGGAGAATCCCCACGAGCAGTACTTC.

In its sample, this clonotype was seen many times. This rearrangement joins TRBV30 to TRBJ1-3; weak D call: TRBD1 (6 bases). The V end lost 3 bases, the J end lost 2 bases, and 8 bases lay between the germline ends. Germline assignment: CDR1 GTSNPN and CDR2 SVGIG (reference sequence). This CDR3 has 13 amino acids. CDR3: CAWRPGAGNTIYF. The CDR3 DNA sequence: TGTGCCTGGAGGCCAGGGGCTGGAAACACCATATATTTT.

There are many counts of this clonotype. The rearrangement uses TRBV6-5 and TRBJ2-7; D perhaps matches TRBD2 (5 bases). Germline CDR1 and CDR2: MNHEY and SVGAGI. CDR3 size: 12 residues. Trimming shortened V by 2 bases and J by 6 bases, and 8 bases separated the two germline ends. This CDR3 is CASSYTSGEQYF. CDR3 sequence (DNA): TGTGCCAGCAGTTACACCAGCGGCGAGCAGTACTTC.

This clonotype occurred many times. The rearrangement links TRBV5-6 to TRBJ2-7, with 15 bases identical to TRBD2. V was pared by 2 bases and J by 2 bases, with 2 bases of the junction left unmatched. CDR1 SGHDT and CDR2 YYEEEE come from the germline V gene. The CDR3 is 16 amino acids. CDR3 DNA sequence: TGTGCCAGCAGCTTACGGACTAGCGGGAGGGCCTACGAGCAGTACTTC. Encoded protein: CASSLRTSGRAYEQYF.

This clonotype was observed many times. This chain links TRBV12-3 or TRBV12-4 with TRBJ2-7; no clear D. V was clipped by 1 base and J by 3 bases, with 10 bases between them. The length of the CDR3 is 14 residues. As DNA, the CDR3 is TGTGCCAGCAGTTTAGGGACCAAAAACTACGAGCAGTACTTC. This sequence encodes CASSLGTKNYEQYF.

This clonotype was picked up many times. V and J are TRBV20-1 and TRBJ2-5; 10 bases agree with TRBD2. The junction had 10 bases not matched to a gene; V was cut back by 5 bases and J by 1 base. Germline V gene sequence: CDR1 DFQATT, CDR2 SNEGSKA (reference sequence). There are 16 residues in the CDR3. DNA for the CDR3: TGCAGTGCTCCCCGCCTGACTAGCGGGTTCCAAGAGACCCAGTACTTC. It specifies CSAPRLTSGFQETQYF.

This clonotype was counted many times. The V call is TRBV28, the J call TRBJ1-2; 10 nucleotides line up with TRBD1. V gave up 5 bases and J gave up 3 bases; unmatched junction bases: 6. Looked up from germline, CDR1 is MDHEN and CDR2 is SYDVKM. The CDR3 contains 15 residues. CDR3 in DNA: TGTGCCAGCAGTGACCGGACAGGGGGGGACTATGGCTACACCTTC. This translates into CASSDRTGGDYGYTF.

This clonotype was detected many times. The chain carries TRBV10-3 and TRBJ2-7, with 9 bases lining up with TRBD2. V lost 3 bases, J lost 1 base, and 10 bases stayed unmatched. Germline V gene data show CDR1 as ENHRY and CDR2 as SYGVKD. This CDR3 spans 17 amino acids. The CDR3 DNA sequence: TGTGCCATCAGTGATCCGCCCCCGGGACTAGCTTCCTACGAGCAGTACTTC. Protein product: CAISDPPPGLASYEQYF.

This chain uses TRBV28 with TRBJ1-2, with D unresolved. V lost 1 base, J lost 5 bases, and 17 bases lay in between. The CDR3 runs to 16 residues. CDR1 is MDHEN and CDR2 is SYDVKM in the germline V gene. Here the CDR3 reads CASSLSRRPAEYGYTF. The CDR3 DNA reads TGTGCCAGCAGTTTATCACGAAGGCCGGCTGAGTATGGCTACACCTTC.

This clonotype has a count of ten or more. J is TRBJ2-7 and V is TRBV20-1, with TRBD1 matching 8 bases. Germline V gene sequence: CDR1 DFQATT, CDR2 SNEGSKA (reference sequence). With 4 bases clipped from V and 0 bases from J, the junction kept 17 bases outside the gene matches. The CDR3 is made up of 18 amino acids. The CDR3: CSATDDGQGVDLSYEQYF. For the CDR3, the DNA is TGCAGTGCTACGGACGATGGACAGGGAGTTGACCTCTCCTACGAGCAGTACTTC.

This clonotype was observed at least ten times. The gene calls are TRBV4-1 and TRBJ1-2, with 11 positions matching TRBD1. The CDR3 has 16 residues. From germline, CDR1 is MGHRA and CDR2 YSYEKL. J was trimmed by 5 bases and V by 4 bases; bases with no gene match: 9. CDR3 protein: CASSRLPGTGGYGYTF. CDR3 DNA: TGCGCCAGCAGCCGACTACCCGGGACAGGGGGATATGGCTACACCTTC.

This clonotype has ten or more counts. The rearrangement uses TRBV11-2 and TRBJ2-2, with D perhaps matching TRBD2 (5 bases). Germline CDR1 and CDR2: SGHAT and FQNNGV. The CDR3 length is 15 residues. The V gene lost 0 bases and the J gene lost 4 bases, with 9 bases spanning the gap. CDR3 sequence reads: CASSLDRERTGELFF. The CDR3 DNA reads as TGTGCCAGCAGCTTAGATAGGGAGCGCACCGGGGAGCTGTTTTTT.

This clonotype was counted at least ten times. The V and J genes are TRBV6-6 and TRBJ2-6; TRBD2 agrees at 14 bases. The CDR3 has 19 residues. With 6 bases clipped from V and 3 bases from J, the junction kept 10 bases outside the gene matches. Germline lookup yields CDR1 MNHNY and CDR2 SVGAGI (reference sequence). The CDR3 protein is CASSSWGLAGVFGANVLTF. The CDR3 nucleotides are TGTGCCAGCAGCTCCTGGGGACTAGCGGGAGTTTTTGGGGCCAACGTCCTGACTTTC.

This clonotype was counted many times. The chain carries TRBV25-1 and TRBJ2-2; a possible D gene is TRBD1 (6 bases). The germline V gene has CDR1 MGHDK and CDR2 SYGVNS. This CDR3 is 15 amino acids long. The V end lost 6 bases, the J end lost 6 bases, and 17 bases lay between the germline ends. CDR3 residues: CASRTGIKESGELFF. The CDR3 DNA reads as TGTGCCAGCAGAACAGGGATCAAAGAGTCCGGGGAGCTGTTTTTT.

This clonotype was picked up many times. The rearrangement uses TRBV12-3 or TRBV12-4 and TRBJ1-1; D might be TRBD1 (6 bases). This CDR3 has 15 amino acids. V was pared by 8 bases and J by 1 base, with 17 bases between. CDR3 sequence reads: CASFLGAQKNTEAFF. In DNA, the CDR3 is TGTGCCAGCTTCTTGGGGGCACAGAAGAACACTGAAGCTTTCTTT.

The sample holds many counts of this clonotype. This chain joins TRBV4-2 and TRBJ1-3; TRBD1 might be the D (6 bases). This CDR3 contains 16 residues. Per the germline V gene, CDR1 is LGHNA and CDR2 is YNFKEQ. V dropped 2 bases and J dropped 0 bases, with 11 bases sitting between them. The CDR3 DNA reads as TGTGCCAGCAGCCAATATGCGACAGGCTCTGGAAACACCATATATTTT. Protein product: CASSQYATGSGNTIYF.

The chain uses TRBV10-2 and TRBJ1-5, with TRBD1 as a possible D gene (6 bases). The ends were cut back, 10 bases at V and 7 bases at J, with 14 bases in the middle. Germline V gives CDR1 WSHSY, CDR2 SAAADI. CDR3 length: 12 amino acids. DNA for the CDR3: TGCGCCACCGGGGTAGGGGGGCAGCCCCAGCATTTT. Its protein is CATGVGGQPQHF.

There are many counts of this clonotype. The V and J genes are TRBV7-9 and TRBJ1-1; no definite D call. Per the germline V gene, CDR1 is SEHNR and CDR2 is FQNEAQ (reference sequence). The CDR3 totals 13 residues. Trimming pared 1 base from V and 9 bases from J, leaving 12 bases between. The CDR3 DNA reads as TGTGCCAGCAGCTTAGACGGCGACCCCAAAGCTTTCTTT. Its protein product is CASSLDGDPKAFF.

The V and J genes are TRBV7-2 and TRBJ1-2; the match to TRBD1 covers 9 bases. CDR3 length: 14 residues. CDR1 and CDR2 from the germline V gene are SGHTA and FQGNSA. J gave up 7 bases and V 5 bases, and 8 bases lay outside the gene matches. The CDR3 loop reads CASSPGQGGGGYTF. Written as DNA, the CDR3 is TGTGCCAGCAGCCCGGGACAGGGTGGTGGTGGCTACACCTTC.

In this sample, this clonotype turned up many times. J is TRBJ2-7 and V is TRBV6-2 or TRBV6-3; tentatively, D is TRBD2 (5 bases). Trimming left V 2 bases short and J 5 bases short, with 10 bases between. The CDR3 extends over 13 amino acids. Germline CDR1 is MNHEY and CDR2 is SVGEGT. CDR3 DNA sequence: TGTGCCAGCAGTTACGGTCGGGATAACGAGCAGTACTTC. Its translation: CASSYGRDNEQYF.

This clonotype was counted many times. The gene calls are TRBV5-1 and TRBJ2-7; D may correspond to TRBD1 or TRBD2 (5 bases each). The V end was cut by 2 bases, the J end by 1 base, with 10 bases between. CDR3 length equals 14 residues. CDR1 and CDR2 from the germline V gene are SGHRS and YFSETQ. The CDR3 region is CASSFGDLSYEQYF. The CDR3 DNA reads as TGCGCCAGCAGCTTTGGGGACCTATCCTACGAGCAGTACTTC.

This clonotype was seen many times. The chain employs TRBV25-1 and TRBJ2-5, with D perhaps matching TRBD2 (7 bases). CDR1 is MGHDK and CDR2 is SYGVNS in the germline V gene. The germline V and J ends were trimmed by 4 bases and 5 bases, with 20 bases remaining between them. The CDR3 totals 16 residues. CDR3 coding DNA: TGTGCCAGCAGTGTACGAGAGGGGGGGGCTTGGGAGACCCAGTACTTC. Encoded protein: CASSVREGGAWETQYF.